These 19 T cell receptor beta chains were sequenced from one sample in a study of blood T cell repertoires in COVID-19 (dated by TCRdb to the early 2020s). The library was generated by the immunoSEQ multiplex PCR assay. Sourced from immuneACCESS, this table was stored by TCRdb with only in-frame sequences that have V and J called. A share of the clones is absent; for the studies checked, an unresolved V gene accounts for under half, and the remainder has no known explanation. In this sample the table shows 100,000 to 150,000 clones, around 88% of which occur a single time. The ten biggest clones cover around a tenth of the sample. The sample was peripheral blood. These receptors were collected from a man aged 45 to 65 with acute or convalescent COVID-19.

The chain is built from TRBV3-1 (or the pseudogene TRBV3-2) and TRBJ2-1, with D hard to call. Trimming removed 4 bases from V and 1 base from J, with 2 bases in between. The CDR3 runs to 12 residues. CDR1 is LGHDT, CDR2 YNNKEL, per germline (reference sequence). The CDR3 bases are TGTGCCAGCAGCCCATCCTACAATGAGCAGTTCTTC. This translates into CASSPSYNEQFF.

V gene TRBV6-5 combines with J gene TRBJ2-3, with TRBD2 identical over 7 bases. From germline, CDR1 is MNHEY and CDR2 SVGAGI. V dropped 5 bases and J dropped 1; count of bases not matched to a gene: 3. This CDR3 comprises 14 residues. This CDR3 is CASSQREGTDTQYF. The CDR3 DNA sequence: TGTGCCAGCAGTCAGCGGGAAGGCACAGATACGCAGTATTTT.

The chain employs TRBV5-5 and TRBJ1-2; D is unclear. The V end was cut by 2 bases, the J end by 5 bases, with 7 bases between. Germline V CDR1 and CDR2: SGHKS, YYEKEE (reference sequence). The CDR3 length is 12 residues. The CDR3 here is CASSFLDYGYTF. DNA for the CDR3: TGTGCCAGCAGCTTTTTAGATTATGGCTACACCTTC. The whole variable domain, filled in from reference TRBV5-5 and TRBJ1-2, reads DAGVTQSPTHLIKTRGQQVTLRCSPISGHKSVSWYQQVLGQGPQFIFQYYEKEERGRGNFPDRFSARQFPNYSSELNVNALLLGDSALYLCASSFLDYGYTFGSGTRLTVV.

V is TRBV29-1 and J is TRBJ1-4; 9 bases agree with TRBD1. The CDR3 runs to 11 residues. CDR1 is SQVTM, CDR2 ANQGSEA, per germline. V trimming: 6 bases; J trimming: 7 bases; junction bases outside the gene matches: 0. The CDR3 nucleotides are TGCAGCGTGACAGGGGGTGAAAAACTGTTTTTT. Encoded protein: CSVTGGEKLFF.

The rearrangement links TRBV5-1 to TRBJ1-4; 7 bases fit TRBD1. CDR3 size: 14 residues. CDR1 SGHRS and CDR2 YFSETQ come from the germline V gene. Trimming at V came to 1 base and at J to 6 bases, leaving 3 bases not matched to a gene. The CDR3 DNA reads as TGCGCCAGCAGCTTGAAGGGGGCAGATGAAAAACTGTTTTTT. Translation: CASSLKGADEKLFF.

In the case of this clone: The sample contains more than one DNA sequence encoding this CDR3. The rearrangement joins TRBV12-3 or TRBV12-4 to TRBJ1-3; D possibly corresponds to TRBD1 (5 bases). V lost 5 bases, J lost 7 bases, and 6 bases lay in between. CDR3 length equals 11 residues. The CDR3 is CASSRGNTIYF. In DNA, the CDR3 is TGTGCCAGCAGTCGGGGGAACACCATATATTTT.

The CDR3 region has the DNA TGTGCCAGCAGCTCGACAACAGCTGGGACTCAGTACGAGCAGTACTTC. Protein sequence: CASSSTTAGTQYEQYF. The gene calls are TRBV7-9 and TRBJ2-7, with D possibly TRBD2 on 6 matching bases. The CDR3 spans 16 residues. Trimming took 4 bases from V and 4 from J, leaving 20 bases between them. Germline V gives CDR1 SEHNR, CDR2 FQNEAQ (reference sequence).

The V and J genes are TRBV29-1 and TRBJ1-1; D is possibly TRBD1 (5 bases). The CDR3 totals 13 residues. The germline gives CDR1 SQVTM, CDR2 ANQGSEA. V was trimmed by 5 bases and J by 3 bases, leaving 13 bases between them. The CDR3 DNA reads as TGCAGCGTTATGGACATCCGACACACTGAAGCTTTCTTT. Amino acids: CSVMDIRHTEAFF.

The CDR3: CASLFTGSNYGYTF. CDR3 bases: TGTGCTAGTCTTTTTACAGGGAGTAACTATGGCTACACCTTC. The J gene is TRBJ1-2, the V gene TRBV12-5, with D tentatively TRBD1 (6 bases). The germline gives CDR1 LGHNT, CDR2 FRNRAP. V lost 8 bases and J lost 1, with 14 bases in between. CDR3 length: 14 residues.

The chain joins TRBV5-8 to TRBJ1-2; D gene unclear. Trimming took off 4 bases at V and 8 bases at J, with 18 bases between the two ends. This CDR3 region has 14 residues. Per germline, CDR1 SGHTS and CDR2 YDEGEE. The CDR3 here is CASSPREGGYGYTF. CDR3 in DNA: TGTGCCAGCAGCCCGCGGGAGGGAGGATACGGCTACACCTTC.

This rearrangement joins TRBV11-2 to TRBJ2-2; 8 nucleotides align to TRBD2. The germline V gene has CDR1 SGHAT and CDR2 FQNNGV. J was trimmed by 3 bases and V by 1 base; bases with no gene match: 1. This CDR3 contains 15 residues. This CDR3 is CASSLAGGDTGELFF. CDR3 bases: TGTGCCAGCAGCTTAGCGGGAGGGGACACCGGGGAGCTGTTTTTT. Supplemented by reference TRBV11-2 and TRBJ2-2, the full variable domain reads EAGVAQSPRYKIIEKRQSVAFWCNPISGHATLYWYQQILGQGPKLLIQFQNNGVVDDSQLPKDRFSAERLKGVDSTLKIQPAKLEDSAVYLCASSLAGGDTGELFFGEGSRLTVL.

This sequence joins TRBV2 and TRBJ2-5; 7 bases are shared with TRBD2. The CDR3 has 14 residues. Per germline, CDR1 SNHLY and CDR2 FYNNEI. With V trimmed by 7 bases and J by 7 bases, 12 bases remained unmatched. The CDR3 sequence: CASKDNPGGGTQYF. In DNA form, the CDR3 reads TGTGCCAGCAAAGACAACCCTGGGGGGGGGACCCAGTACTTC. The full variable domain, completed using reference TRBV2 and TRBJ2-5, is EPEVTQTPSHQVTQMGQEVILRCVPISNHLYFYWYRQILGQKVEFLVSFYNNEISEKSEIFDDQFSVERPDGSNFTLKIRSTKLEDSAMYFCASKDNPGGGTQYFGPGTRLLVL.

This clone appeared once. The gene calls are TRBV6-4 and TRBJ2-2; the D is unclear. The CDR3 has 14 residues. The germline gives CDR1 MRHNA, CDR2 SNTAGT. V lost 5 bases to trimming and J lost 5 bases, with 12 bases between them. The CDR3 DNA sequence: TGTGCCAGCAGTCGAACAACAGAGACCGGGGAGCTGTTTTTT. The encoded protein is CASSRTTETGELFF.

DNA for the CDR3: TGTGCCAGCTCGGTGAGACTAGCGGGAGGGCCAGATACGCAGTATTTT. Translating gives CASSVRLAGGPDTQYF. V gene TRBV18 combines with J gene TRBJ2-3; TRBD2 agrees at 14 bases. The germline V gene encodes CDR1 KGHSH and CDR2 LQKENI. J was trimmed by 4 bases and V by 6 bases; bases with no gene match: 6. This CDR3 contains 16 residues.

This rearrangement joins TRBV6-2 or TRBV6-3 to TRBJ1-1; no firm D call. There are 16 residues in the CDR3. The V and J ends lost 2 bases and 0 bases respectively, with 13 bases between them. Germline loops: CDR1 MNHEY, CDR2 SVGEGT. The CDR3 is CASSYRPETMNTEAFF. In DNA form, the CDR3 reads TGTGCCAGCAGTTACCGTCCCGAGACAATGAACACTGAAGCTTTCTTT.

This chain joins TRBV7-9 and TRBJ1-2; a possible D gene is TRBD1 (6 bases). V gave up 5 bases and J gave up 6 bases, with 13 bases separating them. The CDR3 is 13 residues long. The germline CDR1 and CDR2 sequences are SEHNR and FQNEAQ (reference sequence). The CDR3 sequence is CASSLNTGHGYTF. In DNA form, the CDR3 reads TGTGCCAGCAGCCTTAACACAGGGCATGGCTACACCTTC.

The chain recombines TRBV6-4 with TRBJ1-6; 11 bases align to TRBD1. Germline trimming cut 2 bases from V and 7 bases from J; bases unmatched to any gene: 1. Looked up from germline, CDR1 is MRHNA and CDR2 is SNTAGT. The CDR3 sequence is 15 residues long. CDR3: CASSDGDRGNSPLHF. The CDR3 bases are TGTGCCAGCAGTGACGGGGACAGGGGGAATTCACCCCTCCACTTT.

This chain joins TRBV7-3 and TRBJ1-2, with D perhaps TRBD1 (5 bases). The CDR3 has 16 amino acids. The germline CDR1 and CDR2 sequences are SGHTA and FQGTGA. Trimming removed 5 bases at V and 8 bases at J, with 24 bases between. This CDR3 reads CASSPDSWGAIKGYTF. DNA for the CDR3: TGTGCCAGCAGCCCCGATTCTTGGGGCGCGATAAAGGGCTACACCTTC. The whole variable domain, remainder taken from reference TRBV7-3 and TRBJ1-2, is GAGVSQTPSNKVTEKGKYVELRCDPISGHTALYWYRQSLGQGPEFLIYFQGTGAADDSGLPNDRFFAVRPEGSVSTLKIQRTERGDSAVYLCASSPDSWGAIKGYTFGSGTRLTVV.

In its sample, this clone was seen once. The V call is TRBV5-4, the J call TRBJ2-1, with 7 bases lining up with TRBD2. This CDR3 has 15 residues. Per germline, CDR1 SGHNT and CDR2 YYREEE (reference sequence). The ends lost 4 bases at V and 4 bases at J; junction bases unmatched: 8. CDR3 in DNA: TGTGCCAGCAGCCCCCCCGGACTAGTTTACAATGAGCAGTTCTTC. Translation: CASSPPGLVYNEQFF.